The T cell receptor (beta chain) under discussion was sequenced for a study of T cell changes during pregnancy in multiple sclerosis. CDR3 size: 15 residues. J lost 7 bases, V lost 4 bases, and 7 bases had no gene match. Looked up from germline, CDR1 is LNHNV and CDR2 is YYDKDF (reference sequence). The repertoire was sequenced with immunoSEQ multiplex PCR; TCRdb's copy has only in-frame clones and lacks some. The sample has 35,000 to 40,000 clones; 80% to 95% are singletons. The rearrangement links TRBV15 to TRBJ2-1, with TRBD2 matching 10 bases. This clonotype was obtained from a female donor with multiple sclerosis, enrolled in a pregnancy study. Sequencing was performed on CD8+ T cells from peripheral blood mononuclear cells, taken in the third trimester of pregnancy. For the CDR3, the DNA is TGTGCCACCAGCATCGGACTAGCGGAGGGGAATGAGCAGTTCTTC. Translating it yields CATSIGLAEGNEQFF.